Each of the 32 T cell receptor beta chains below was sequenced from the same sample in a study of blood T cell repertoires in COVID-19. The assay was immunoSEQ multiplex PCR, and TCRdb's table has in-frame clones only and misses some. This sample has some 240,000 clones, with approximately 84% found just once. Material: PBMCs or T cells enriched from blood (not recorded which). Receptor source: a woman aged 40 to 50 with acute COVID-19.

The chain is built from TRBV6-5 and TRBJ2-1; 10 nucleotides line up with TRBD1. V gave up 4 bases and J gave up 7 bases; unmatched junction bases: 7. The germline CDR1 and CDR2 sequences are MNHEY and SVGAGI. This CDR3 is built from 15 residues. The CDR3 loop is CASSSPGQGRNEQFF. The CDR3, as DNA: TGTGCCAGCAGTTCCCCGGGACAGGGGCGGAATGAGCAGTTCTTC.

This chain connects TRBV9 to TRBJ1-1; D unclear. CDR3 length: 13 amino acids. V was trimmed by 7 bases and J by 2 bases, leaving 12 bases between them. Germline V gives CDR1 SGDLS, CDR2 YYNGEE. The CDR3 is CASAEGRNTEAFF. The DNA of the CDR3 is TGTGCCAGCGCCGAGGGTCGTAACACTGAAGCTTTCTTT.

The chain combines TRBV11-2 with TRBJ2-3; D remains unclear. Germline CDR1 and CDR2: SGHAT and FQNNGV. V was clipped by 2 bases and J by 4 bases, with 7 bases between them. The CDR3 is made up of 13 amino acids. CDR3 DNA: TGTGCCAGCAGCTTATCCTTTCCAGATACGCAGTATTTT. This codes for CASSLSFPDTQYF.

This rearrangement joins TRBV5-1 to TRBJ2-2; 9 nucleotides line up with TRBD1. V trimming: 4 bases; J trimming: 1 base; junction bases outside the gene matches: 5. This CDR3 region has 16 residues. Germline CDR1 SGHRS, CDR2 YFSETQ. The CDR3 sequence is CASSRSGQGNTGELFF. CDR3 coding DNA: TGCGCCAGCAGCCGGTCGGGACAGGGGAACACCGGGGAGCTGTTTTTT.

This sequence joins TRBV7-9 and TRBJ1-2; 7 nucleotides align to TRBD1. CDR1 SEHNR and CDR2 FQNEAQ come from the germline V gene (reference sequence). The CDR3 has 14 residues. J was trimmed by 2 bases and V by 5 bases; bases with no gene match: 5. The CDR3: CASSGADRNYGYTF. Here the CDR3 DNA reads TGTGCCAGCAGCGGGGCGGACAGGAACTATGGCTACACCTTC.

This chain's CDR3 is CASSSRGRSPLHF. The CDR3 nucleotides read TGTGCCAGCAGTTCCCGGGGAAGGTCACCCCTCCACTTT. The rearrangement links TRBV28 to TRBJ1-6; D uncertain. The V end lost 4 bases, the J end lost 10 bases, and 11 bases lay between the germline ends. The germline CDR1 and CDR2 sequences are MDHEN and SYDVKM. This CDR3 has 13 amino acids.

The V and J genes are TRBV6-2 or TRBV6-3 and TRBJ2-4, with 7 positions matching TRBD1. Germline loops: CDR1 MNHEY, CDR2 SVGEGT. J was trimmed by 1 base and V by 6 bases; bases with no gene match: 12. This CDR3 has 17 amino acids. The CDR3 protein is CASRPGQAKGAKNIQYF. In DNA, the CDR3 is TGTGCCAGCAGGCCTGGACAGGCCAAAGGTGCCAAAAACATTCAGTACTTC.

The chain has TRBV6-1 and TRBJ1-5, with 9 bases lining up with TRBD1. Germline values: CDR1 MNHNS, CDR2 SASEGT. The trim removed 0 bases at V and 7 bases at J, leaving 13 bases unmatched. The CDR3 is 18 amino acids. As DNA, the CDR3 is TGTGCCAGCAGTGAAGCGCGCCCCGGACAGGGGTCGGGACAGCCCCAGCATTTT. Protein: CASSEARPGQGSGQPQHF.

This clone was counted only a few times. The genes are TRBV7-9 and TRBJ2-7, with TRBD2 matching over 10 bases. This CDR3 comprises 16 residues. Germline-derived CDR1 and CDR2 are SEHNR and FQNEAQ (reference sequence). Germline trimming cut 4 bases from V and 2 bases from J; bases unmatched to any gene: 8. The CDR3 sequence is CASSYTAGGPPYEQYF. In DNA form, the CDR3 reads TGTGCCAGCAGCTACACAGCGGGAGGGCCCCCCTACGAGCAGTACTTC.

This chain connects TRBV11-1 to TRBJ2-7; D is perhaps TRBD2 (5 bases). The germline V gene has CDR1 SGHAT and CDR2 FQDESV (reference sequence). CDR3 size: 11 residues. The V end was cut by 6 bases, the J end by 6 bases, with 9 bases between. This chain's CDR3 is CASSSEGEQYF. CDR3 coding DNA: TGTGCCAGCAGTTCCGAGGGCGAGCAGTACTTC.

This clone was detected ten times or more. In DNA form, the CDR3 reads TGTGCCAGCAGTTGGGACAGGACCTATAATTCACCCCTCCACTTT. This encodes CASSWDRTYNSPLHF. The gene calls are TRBV2 and TRBJ1-6; 8 bases fit TRBD1. The CDR3 is 15 amino acids. CDR1 and CDR2 (germline): SNHLY, FYNNEI. J gave up 2 bases and V 5 bases, and 2 bases lay outside the gene matches.

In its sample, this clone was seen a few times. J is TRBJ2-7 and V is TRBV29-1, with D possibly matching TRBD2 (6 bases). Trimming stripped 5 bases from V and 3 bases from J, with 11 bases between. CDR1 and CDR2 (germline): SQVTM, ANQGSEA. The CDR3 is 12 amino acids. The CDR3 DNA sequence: TGCAGCGTTCGGGACGGGAGCTACGAGCAGTACTTC. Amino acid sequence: CSVRDGSYEQYF.

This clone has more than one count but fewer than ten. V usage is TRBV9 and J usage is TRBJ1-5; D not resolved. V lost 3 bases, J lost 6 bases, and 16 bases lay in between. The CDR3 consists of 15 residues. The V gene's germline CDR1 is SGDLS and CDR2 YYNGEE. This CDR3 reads CASSADAVGGQPQHF. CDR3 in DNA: TGTGCCAGCAGCGCCGATGCGGTCGGAGGTCAGCCCCAGCATTTT.

The CDR3 protein is CASRRDRVEYNEQFF. CDR3 coding DNA: TGTGCCAGCCGACGGGACAGGGTGGAGTACAATGAGCAGTTCTTC. The chain recombines TRBV6-5 with TRBJ2-1; the match to TRBD1 covers 9 bases. The V segment lost 8 bases and the J segment 4 bases; nucleotides outside the gene matches: 9. The length of the CDR3 is 15 residues. CDR1 and CDR2 from the germline V gene are MNHEY and SVGAGI.

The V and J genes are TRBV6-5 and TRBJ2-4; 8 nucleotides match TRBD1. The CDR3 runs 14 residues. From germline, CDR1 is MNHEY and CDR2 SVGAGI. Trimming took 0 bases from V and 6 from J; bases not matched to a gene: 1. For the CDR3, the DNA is TGTGCCAGCAGTTACTCCGACAGGGGAAACATTCAGTACTTC. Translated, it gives CASSYSDRGNIQYF.

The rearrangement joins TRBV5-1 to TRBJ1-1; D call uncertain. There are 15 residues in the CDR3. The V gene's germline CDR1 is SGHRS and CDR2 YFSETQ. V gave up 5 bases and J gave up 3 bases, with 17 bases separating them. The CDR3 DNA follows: TGCGCCAGCAGTCGACCTAACACCGGGGACACTGAAGCTTTCTTT. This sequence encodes CASSRPNTGDTEAFF.

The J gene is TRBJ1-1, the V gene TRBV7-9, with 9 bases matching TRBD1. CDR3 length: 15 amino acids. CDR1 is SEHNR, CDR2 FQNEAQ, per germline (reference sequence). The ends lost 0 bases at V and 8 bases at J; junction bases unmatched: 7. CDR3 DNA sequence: TGTGCCAGCAGCTTAGCGTGGACAGGGGTCTCCGAAGCTTTCTTT. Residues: CASSLAWTGVSEAFF.

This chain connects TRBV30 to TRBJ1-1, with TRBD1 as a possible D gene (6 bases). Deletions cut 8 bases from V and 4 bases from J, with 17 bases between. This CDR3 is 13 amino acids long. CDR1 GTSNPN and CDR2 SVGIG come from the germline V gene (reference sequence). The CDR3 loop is CAGGWALGTEAFF. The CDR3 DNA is TGTGCCGGGGGCTGGGCCCTGGGCACTGAAGCTTTCTTT.

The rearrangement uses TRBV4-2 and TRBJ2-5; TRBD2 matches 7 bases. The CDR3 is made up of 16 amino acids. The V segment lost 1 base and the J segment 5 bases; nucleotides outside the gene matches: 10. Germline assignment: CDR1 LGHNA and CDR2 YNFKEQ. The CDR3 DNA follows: TGTGCCAGCAGCCAAGCATCTAGCGGAGGAGAGGAGACCCAGTACTTC. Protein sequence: CASSQASSGGEETQYF.

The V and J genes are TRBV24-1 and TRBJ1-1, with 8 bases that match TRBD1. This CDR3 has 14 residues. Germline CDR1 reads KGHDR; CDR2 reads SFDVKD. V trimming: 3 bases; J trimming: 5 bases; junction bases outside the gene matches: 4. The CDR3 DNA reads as TGTGCCACCAGTGATGGACAGGGTGGGACTGAAGCTTTCTTT. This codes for CATSDGQGGTEAFF.

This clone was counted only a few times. The CDR3 DNA reads as TGTGCCAGTAGTACAGGGGTGCAGGCTGGAAACACCATATATTTT. This codes for CASSTGVQAGNTIYF. This chain uses TRBV19 with TRBJ1-3, with D perhaps matching TRBD1 (6 bases). Germline CDR1 reads LNHDA; CDR2 reads SQIVND (reference sequence). V gave up 4 bases and J gave up 2 bases, with 12 bases separating them. The CDR3 sequence is 15 residues long.

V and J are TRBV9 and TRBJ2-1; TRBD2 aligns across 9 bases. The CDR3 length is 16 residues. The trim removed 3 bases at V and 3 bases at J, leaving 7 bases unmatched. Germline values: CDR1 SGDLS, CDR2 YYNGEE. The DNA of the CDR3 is TGTGCCAGCAGCGCTTCCAGCGGGAGGCTCTACAATGAGCAGTTCTTC. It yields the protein CASSASSGRLYNEQFF.

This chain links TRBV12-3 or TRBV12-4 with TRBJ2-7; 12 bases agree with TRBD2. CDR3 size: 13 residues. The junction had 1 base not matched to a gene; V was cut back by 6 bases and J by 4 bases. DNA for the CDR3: TGTGCCAGCAGAGGACTAGCGGGGTACGAGCAGTACTTC. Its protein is CASRGLAGYEQYF.

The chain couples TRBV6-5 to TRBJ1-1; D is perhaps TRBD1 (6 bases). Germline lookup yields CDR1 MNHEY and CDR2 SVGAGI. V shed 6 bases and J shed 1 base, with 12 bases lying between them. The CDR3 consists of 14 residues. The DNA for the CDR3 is TGTGCCAGCAGCCTGACAGGCGGGAACACTGAAGCTTTCTTT. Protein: CASSLTGGNTEAFF.

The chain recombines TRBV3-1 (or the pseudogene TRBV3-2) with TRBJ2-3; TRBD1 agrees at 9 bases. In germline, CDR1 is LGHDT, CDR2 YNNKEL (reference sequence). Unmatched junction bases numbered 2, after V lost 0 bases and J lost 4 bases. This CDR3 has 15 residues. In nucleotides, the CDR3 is TGTGCCAGCAGCCAAGAAACAGGGGGCCCAGATACGCAGTATTTT. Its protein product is CASSQETGGPDTQYF.

CDR3 bases: TGTGCCAGCAGGACAGGGTTCTACGAGCAGTACTTC. This codes for CASRTGFYEQYF. This chain links TRBV6-5 with TRBJ2-7; 7 bases line up with TRBD1. Germline trimming cut 6 bases from V and 3 bases from J; bases unmatched to any gene: 2. This CDR3 is built from 12 residues. Germline assignment: CDR1 MNHEY and CDR2 SVGAGI.

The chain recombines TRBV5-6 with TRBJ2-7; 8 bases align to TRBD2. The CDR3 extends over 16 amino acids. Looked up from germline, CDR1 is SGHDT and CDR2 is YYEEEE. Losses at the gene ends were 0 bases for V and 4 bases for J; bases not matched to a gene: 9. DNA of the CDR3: TGTGCCAGCAGCTTGGGGTCAAGGCTAGCGGGTTACGAGCAGTACTTC. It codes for CASSLGSRLAGYEQYF.

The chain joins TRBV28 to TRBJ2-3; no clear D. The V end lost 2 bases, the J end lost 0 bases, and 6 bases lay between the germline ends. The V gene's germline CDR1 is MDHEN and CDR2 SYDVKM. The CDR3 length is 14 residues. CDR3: CASSLPTSTDTQYF. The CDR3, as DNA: TGTGCCAGCAGTTTACCCACTAGCACAGATACGCAGTATTTT.

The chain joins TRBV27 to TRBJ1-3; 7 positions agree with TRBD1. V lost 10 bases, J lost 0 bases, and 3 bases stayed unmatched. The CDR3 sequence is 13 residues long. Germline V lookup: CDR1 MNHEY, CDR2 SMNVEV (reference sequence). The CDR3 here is CATRQGSGNTIYF. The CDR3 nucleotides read TGTGCCACCAGACAGGGCTCTGGAAACACCATATATTTT.

The CDR3 DNA reads as TGTGCCAGCAGCTTAGCCGGGACAGTGTTGTACGAGCAGTACTTC. The encoded protein is CASSLAGTVLYEQYF. The chain is built from TRBV7-9 and TRBJ2-7; 7 nucleotides match TRBD1. The CDR3 extends over 15 amino acids. The V gene's germline CDR1 is SEHNR and CDR2 FQNEAQ (reference sequence). Trimming took 0 bases from V and 4 from J; bases not matched to a gene: 6. Variable domain in full (rest from reference TRBV7-9 and TRBJ2-7): DTGVSQNPRHKITKRGQNVTFRCDPISEHNRLYWYRQTLGQGPEFLTYFQNEAQLEKSRLLSDRFSAERPKGSFSTLEIQRTEQGDSAMYLCASSLAGTVLYEQYFGPGTRLTVT.

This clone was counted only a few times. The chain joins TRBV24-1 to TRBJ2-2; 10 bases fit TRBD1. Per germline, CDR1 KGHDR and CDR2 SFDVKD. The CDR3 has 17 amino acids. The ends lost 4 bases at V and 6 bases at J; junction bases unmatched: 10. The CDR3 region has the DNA TGTGCCACCAGTGAGCTACGTCCCGGGACAGGGGCCGGGGAGCTGTTTTTT. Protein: CATSELRPGTGAGELFF.

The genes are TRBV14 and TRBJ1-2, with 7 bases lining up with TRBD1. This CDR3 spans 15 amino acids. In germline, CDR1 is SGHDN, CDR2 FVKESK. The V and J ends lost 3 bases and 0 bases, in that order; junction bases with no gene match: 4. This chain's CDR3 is CASSQTGTSNYGYTF. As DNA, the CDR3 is TGTGCCAGCAGCCAGACAGGGACATCTAACTATGGCTACACCTTC. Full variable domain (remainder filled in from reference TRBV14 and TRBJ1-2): EAGVTQFPSHSVIEKGQTVTLRCDPISGHDNLYWYRRVMGKEIKFLLHFVKESKQDESGMPNNRFLAERTGGTYSTLKVQPAELEDSGVYFCASSQTGTSNYGYTFGSGTRLTVV.